The 22 T cell receptor beta chains reported below all come from one sample, sequenced in a study of blood T cell repertoires in COVID-19. TCRdb keeps only in-frame clones here, not all; method: immunoSEQ multiplex PCR. The sample carries approximately 160,000 clones, 90% recorded once. The sequenced sample consisted of peripheral blood. These receptors were collected from a man in his 60s with active or convalescent COVID-19.

The chain recombines TRBV5-6 with TRBJ2-2; 8 bases line up with TRBD2. Unmatched junction bases numbered 5, after V lost 4 bases and J lost 0 bases. The CDR3 covers 16 residues. Looked up from germline, CDR1 is SGHDT and CDR2 is YYEEEE. The CDR3 DNA follows: TGTGCCAGCAGCCTAACTAGCGGTTCGAACACCGGGGAGCTGTTTTTT. Its protein is CASSLTSGSNTGELFF.

The CDR3 spells CASSAGVWDVLTF. In DNA, the CDR3 is TGCGCCAGCAGTGCGGGGGTATGGGACGTCCTGACTTTC. The chain recombines TRBV10-1 with TRBJ2-6; perhaps TRBD2 as D (6 bases). The CDR3 runs to 13 residues. Between the trimmed V and J ends, which lost 4 bases and 11 bases, there was a span of 12 bases. Germline CDR1 WNHNN, CDR2 SYGVQD (reference sequence).

CDR3 nucleotides: TGCAGTGCTAGTGAGCGGGGGGCCTACGAGCAGTACTTC. Amino acids: CSASERGAYEQYF. The chain recombines TRBV20-1 with TRBJ2-7, with 9 bases matching TRBD2. V lost 3 bases and J lost 2; bases outside the gene matches: 2. This CDR3 has 13 residues. The V gene's germline CDR1 is DFQATT and CDR2 SNEGSKA (reference sequence).

The chain has TRBV30 and TRBJ1-1, with unresolved D. Germline CDR1 reads GTSNPN; CDR2 reads SVGIG (reference sequence). V lost 0 bases and J lost 1, with 6 bases in between. This CDR3 comprises 13 residues. CDR3 in amino acids: CAWSVRENTEAFF. Written as DNA, the CDR3 is TGTGCCTGGAGTGTTCGAGAGAACACTGAAGCTTTCTTT.

The rearrangement uses TRBV6-5 and TRBJ1-6; 7 bases fit TRBD1. CDR3 length equals 14 residues. Germline values: CDR1 MNHEY, CDR2 SVGAGI. Trimming cost V 6 bases and J 7 bases; bases outside gene matches: 6. CDR3 sequence reads: CASSRDSPNSPLHF. In DNA form, the CDR3 reads TGTGCCAGCAGCCGGGACAGTCCCAATTCACCCCTCCACTTT.

The rearrangement joins TRBV19 to TRBJ2-5, with a weak D call TRBD1 (5 bases). The CDR3 length is 13 residues. The germline V and J ends were trimmed by 1 base and 5 bases, with 8 bases remaining between them. Per the germline V gene, CDR1 is LNHDA and CDR2 is SQIVND (reference sequence). CDR3: CASSIVAGETQYF. The CDR3 DNA follows: TGTGCCAGTAGTATAGTAGCAGGGGAGACCCAGTACTTC.

This clone was picked up one time. The CDR3 DNA reads TGTGCCAGTAGTTCTCACCGAATAGGACAGGAAAGGAGTGTAACCGGGGAGCTGTTTTTT. Its protein product is CASSSHRIGQERSVTGELFF. The chain carries TRBV19 and TRBJ2-2; 7 bases fit TRBD1. CDR3 length equals 20 residues. V was pared by 5 bases and J by 5 bases, with 23 bases of the junction left unmatched. Looked up from germline, CDR1 is LNHDA and CDR2 is SQIVND (reference sequence).

This clone was seen a handful of times. The genes are TRBV6-5 and TRBJ1-5; 8 bases agree with TRBD1. Germline V CDR1 and CDR2: MNHEY, SVGAGI. V dropped 5 bases and J dropped 1; count of bases not matched to a gene: 4. The CDR3 is 15 residues long. This CDR3 reads CASSRQGISNQPQHF. The CDR3 region has the DNA TGTGCCAGCAGTCGACAGGGGATAAGCAATCAGCCCCAGCATTTT.

The J gene is TRBJ2-7, the V gene TRBV6-6; 14 bases are shared with TRBD2. CDR1 and CDR2 from the germline V gene are MNHNY and SVGAGI (reference sequence). The CDR3 runs 15 residues. J lost 7 bases, V lost 7 bases, and 9 bases had no gene match. CDR3 sequence: CASTGTSGSPKEQYF. The CDR3 DNA sequence: TGTGCCAGCACCGGGACTAGCGGGAGCCCGAAAGAGCAGTACTTC.

This chain links TRBV18 with TRBJ1-5; perhaps TRBD1 as D (5 bases). This CDR3 comprises 15 residues. Trimming left V 8 bases short and J 3 bases short, with 17 bases between. Germline lookup yields CDR1 KGHSH and CDR2 LQKENI. DNA for the CDR3: TGTGCCAGCACGCAAAGCGGGGCTCTCAATCAGCCCCAGCATTTT. Its protein product is CASTQSGALNQPQHF.

The chain uses TRBV3-1 (or the pseudogene TRBV3-2) and TRBJ1-3, with 10 positions matching TRBD1. Germline V gene data show CDR1 as LGHDT and CDR2 as YNNKEL (reference sequence). V dropped 9 bases and J dropped 0; count of bases not matched to a gene: 5. The CDR3 consists of 15 residues. The CDR3 DNA reads as TGTGCCAGGACAGGGGGCGAATCCTCTGGAAACACCATATATTTT. It is translated as CARTGGESSGNTIYF.

The genes are TRBV6-4 and TRBJ2-3; 7 bases map to TRBD2. With V trimmed by 3 bases and J by 0 bases, 6 bases remained unmatched. The CDR3 has 16 amino acids. CDR1 is MRHNA and CDR2 is SNTAGT in the germline V gene. The CDR3 protein is CASSEETSSSTDTQYF. CDR3 nucleotide sequence: TGTGCCAGCAGTGAAGAGACTAGCTCTAGCACAGATACGCAGTATTTT.

V gene TRBV4-1 combines with J gene TRBJ2-1, with TRBD2 identical over 7 bases. This CDR3 has 15 residues. J lost 5 bases, V lost 2 bases, and 6 bases had no gene match. The germline V gene encodes CDR1 MGHRA and CDR2 YSYEKL. The CDR3 spells CASSQIRDYHNEQFF. The CDR3 nucleotides are TGCGCCAGCAGCCAAATCCGGGACTACCACAATGAGCAGTTCTTC.

This clone was detected only once. The rearrangement uses TRBV12-3 or TRBV12-4 and TRBJ1-2; TRBD1 agrees at 8 bases. Unmatched junction bases numbered 2, after V lost 0 bases and J lost 8 bases. This CDR3 contains 13 residues. CDR3 loop: CASSLARQGGYTF. DNA for the CDR3: TGTGCCAGCAGTTTAGCAAGACAGGGGGGCTACACCTTC.

This rearrangement joins TRBV6-6 to TRBJ2-2; D not resolved. The germline V and J ends were trimmed by 5 bases and 0 bases, with 10 bases remaining between them. The CDR3 totals 15 residues. Looked up from germline, CDR1 is MNHNY and CDR2 is SVGAGI (reference sequence). CDR3 in amino acids: CASSHLVSNTGELFF. CDR3 DNA: TGTGCCAGCAGTCACTTAGTTTCGAACACCGGGGAGCTGTTTTTT.

This chain uses TRBV2 with TRBJ1-2; D is unclear. Per the germline V gene, CDR1 is SNHLY and CDR2 is FYNNEI. The CDR3 is 14 residues long. Trimming removed 0 bases from V and 6 bases from J, with 11 bases in between. For the CDR3, the DNA is TGTGCCAGCAGTGAAGCCGGGGTACAGCATGGCTACACCTTC. Encoded protein: CASSEAGVQHGYTF.

The chain carries TRBV19 and TRBJ2-2, with 7 bases aligning to TRBD1. The CDR3 runs to 14 residues. CDR1 is LNHDA, CDR2 SQIVND, per germline (reference sequence). V lost 10 bases and J lost 0; bases outside the gene matches: 5. The CDR3 nucleotides read TGTGCCACAAAGGGGACAGCGAACACCGGGGAGCTGTTTTTT. This gives the protein CATKGTANTGELFF.

This clone appeared once. The genes are TRBV3-1 (or the pseudogene TRBV3-2) and TRBJ2-3; D is perhaps TRBD2 (6 bases). The germline V and J ends were trimmed by 4 bases and 14 bases, with 16 bases remaining between them. Germline V CDR1 and CDR2: LGHDT, YNNKEL (reference sequence). This CDR3 region has 12 residues. CDR3 residues: CASSPGTVYRYF. The DNA of the CDR3 is TGTGCCAGCAGCCCCGGGACTGTCTATAGGTATTTT.

This chain joins TRBV7-9 and TRBJ2-3; a weak D match, TRBD1 (6 bases). Trimming removed 5 bases from V and 4 bases from J, with 16 bases in between. Germline CDR1 is SEHNR and CDR2 is FQNEAQ (reference sequence). This CDR3 has 15 amino acids. The CDR3 is CASSPSEGGSDTQYF. Here the CDR3 DNA reads TGTGCCAGCAGCCCGAGCGAAGGGGGATCAGATACGCAGTATTTT. Complete variable domain (other parts from reference TRBV7-9 and TRBJ2-3): DTGVSQNPRHKITKRGQNVTFRCDPISEHNRLYWYRQTLGQGPEFLTYFQNEAQLEKSRLLSDRFSAERPKGSFSTLEIQRTEQGDSAMYLCASSPSEGGSDTQYFGPGTRLTVL.

The gene calls are TRBV2 and TRBJ1-6; possibly TRBD1 for D (6 bases). Germline V lookup: CDR1 SNHLY, CDR2 FYNNEI. V shed 8 bases and J shed 10 bases, with 15 bases lying between them. The CDR3 length is 13 residues. This chain's CDR3 is CASFQGWRSPLHF. The CDR3 DNA reads TGTGCCAGCTTCCAGGGGTGGCGGTCACCCCTCCACTTT.

This sequence joins TRBV5-1 and TRBJ2-5; D remains ambiguous. The V end was cut by 4 bases, the J end by 4 bases, with 11 bases between. This CDR3 region has 13 residues. Germline V lookup: CDR1 SGHRS, CDR2 YFSETQ. The CDR3 DNA reads TGCGCCAGCAGCCCCCACGGTGTAGAGACCCAGTACTTC. The encoded protein is CASSPHGVETQYF.

This sequence joins TRBV5-4 and TRBJ1-2; D remains ambiguous. This CDR3 is 15 amino acids long. Germline-derived CDR1 and CDR2 are SGHNT and YYREEE (reference sequence). Trimming pared 0 bases from V and 3 bases from J, leaving 12 bases between. Here the CDR3 reads CASSLAPLADYGYTF. The CDR3 bases are TGTGCCAGCAGCTTGGCCCCCCTGGCGGACTATGGCTACACCTTC.